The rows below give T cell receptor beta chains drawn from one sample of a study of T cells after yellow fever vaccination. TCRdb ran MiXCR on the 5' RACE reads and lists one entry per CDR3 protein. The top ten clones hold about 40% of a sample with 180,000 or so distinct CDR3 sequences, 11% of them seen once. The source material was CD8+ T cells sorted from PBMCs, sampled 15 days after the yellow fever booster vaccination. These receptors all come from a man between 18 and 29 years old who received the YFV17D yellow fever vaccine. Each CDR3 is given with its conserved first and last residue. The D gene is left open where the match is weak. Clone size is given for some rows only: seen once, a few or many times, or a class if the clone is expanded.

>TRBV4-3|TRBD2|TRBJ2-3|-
TGCGCCAGCAGCCAAACTAGCGGGGAATGGGATACGCAGTATTTT
CASSQTSGEWDTQYF
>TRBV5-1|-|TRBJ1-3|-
TGCGCCAGCAGCTTGGCCTCCGGTCACTCTGGAAACACCATATATTTT
CASSLASGHSGNTIYF
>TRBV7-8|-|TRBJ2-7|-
TGTGCCAGCAGCTACGAAAGCTCCTACGAGCAGTACTTC
CASSYESSYEQYF
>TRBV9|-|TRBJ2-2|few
TGTGCCAGCAGCGTATCAGGTCGGCGGGCGCAGTTCGGGGAGCTGTTTTTT
CASSVSGRRAQFGELFF
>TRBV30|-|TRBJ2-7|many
TGTGCCTGGAGTACGGGCAACGAGCAGTACTTC
CAWSTGNEQYF
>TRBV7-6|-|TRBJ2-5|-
TGTGCCAGCAGCTCCGAGATGTACCAAGAGACCCAGTACTTC
CASSSEMYQETQYF
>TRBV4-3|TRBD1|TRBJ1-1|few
TGCGCCAGCAGCCGCCCGGACAGGGTAGGAACTGAAGCTTTCTTT
CASSRPDRVGTEAFF
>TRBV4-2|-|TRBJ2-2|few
TGTGCCAGCAGCCAAGATCTCGACGGGCCCGGGGAGCTGTTTTTT
CASSQDLDGPGELFF
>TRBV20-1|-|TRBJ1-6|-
TGCAGTGCCCGACTGGCCTTTACTAATTCACCCCTCCACTTT
CSARLAFTNSPLHF
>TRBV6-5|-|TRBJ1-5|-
TGTGCCAGCACCCCTGGCAGGGGAAATCAGCCCCAGCATTTT
CASTPGRGNQPQHF
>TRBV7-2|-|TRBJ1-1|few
TGTGCCAGCAGCTTAGAGCTAGTCAGCACTGAAGCTTTCTTT
CASSLELVSTEAFF
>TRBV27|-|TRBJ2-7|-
TGTGCCAGCAGTTATGGCCCTTCCTACGAGCAGTACTTC
CASSYGPSYEQYF
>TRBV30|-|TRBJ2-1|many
TGTGCCTGGAGTTCAAGTAGTATAAATGAGCAGTTCTTC
CAWSSSSINEQFF
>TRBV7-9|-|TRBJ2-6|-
TGTGCCAGCAGCCTCTCAGAGTCTGGGGCCAACGTCCTGACTTTC
CASSLSESGANVLTF
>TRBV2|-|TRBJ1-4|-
TGTGCCAGCAGTGAGGGAATCCGGGGGCTAAATGAAAAACTGTTTTTT
CASSEGIRGLNEKLFF
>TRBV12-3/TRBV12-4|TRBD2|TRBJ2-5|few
TGTGCCAGCAGTTTAACTAGCGGGTCTCAAGAGACCCAGTACTTC
CASSLTSGSQETQYF
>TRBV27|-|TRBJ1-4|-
TGTGCCAGCAGCTCCGGGGGGGGTGAAAAACTGTTTTTT
CASSSGGGEKLFF
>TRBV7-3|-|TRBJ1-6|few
TGTGCCAGCAGCCCTACGGGGCGAGGCTATAATTCACCCCTCCACTTT
CASSPTGRGYNSPLHF
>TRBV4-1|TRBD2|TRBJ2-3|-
TGCGCCAGCAGCCAAGTCACGCGGGGGGGTTCAGATACGCAGTATTTT
CASSQVTRGGSDTQYF
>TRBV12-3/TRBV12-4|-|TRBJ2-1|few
TGTGCCAGCCGCTCAGGGAGCTCCTACAATGAGCAGTTCTTC
CASRSGSSYNEQFF
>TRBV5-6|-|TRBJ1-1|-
TGTGCCAGCAGTCTCTCAGGGGAGTTGAACACTGAAGCTTTCTTT
CASSLSGELNTEAFF
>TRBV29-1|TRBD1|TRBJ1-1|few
TGCAGCGTTATCTTACTCGGGCAGGGGGAGCCTGAAGCTTTCTTT
CSVILLGQGEPEAFF
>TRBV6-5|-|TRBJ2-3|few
TGTGCCAGCAGTTACGCCGGCTTTAGCACAGATACGCAGTATTTT
CASSYAGFSTDTQYF
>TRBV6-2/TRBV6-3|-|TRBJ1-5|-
TGTGCCAGCACGAGGGAAGGTATTAGCAATCAGCCCCAGCATTTT
CASTREGISNQPQHF
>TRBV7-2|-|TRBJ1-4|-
TGTGCCAGCAGCTTCTCAGGGTTCGTTAATGAAAAACTGTTTTTT
CASSFSGFVNEKLFF
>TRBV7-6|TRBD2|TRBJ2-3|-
TGTGCCAGCAGCTTAGGTAGCGGGGGGACAGATACGCAGTATTTT
CASSLGSGGTDTQYF
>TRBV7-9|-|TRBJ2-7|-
TGTGCCAGCAGCAAAGGGACAACCGAGCAGTACTTC
CASSKGTTEQYF